This T cell receptor (beta chain) derives from a study of T cell changes during pregnancy in multiple sclerosis. This CDR3 is built from 14 residues. Germline CDR1 LGHNA, CDR2 YNFKEQ. V gave up 0 bases and J gave up 3 bases, with 9 bases separating them. Sequenced by immunoSEQ multiplex PCR; TCRdb stores in-frame clones only, minus some. The data contain about 70,000 clones, 92% of them singletons. The chain links TRBV4-2 to TRBJ2-7; D is possibly TRBD2 (6 bases). The source was CD8+ T cells from peripheral blood mononuclear cells, collected in the third trimester of pregnancy. The sequence was obtained from a female donor in good health, enrolled as a control in a pregnancy study. DNA for the CDR3: TGTGCCAGCAGCCAAGACCTGACTAGCTACGAGCAGTACTTC. This encodes CASSQDLTSYEQYF.